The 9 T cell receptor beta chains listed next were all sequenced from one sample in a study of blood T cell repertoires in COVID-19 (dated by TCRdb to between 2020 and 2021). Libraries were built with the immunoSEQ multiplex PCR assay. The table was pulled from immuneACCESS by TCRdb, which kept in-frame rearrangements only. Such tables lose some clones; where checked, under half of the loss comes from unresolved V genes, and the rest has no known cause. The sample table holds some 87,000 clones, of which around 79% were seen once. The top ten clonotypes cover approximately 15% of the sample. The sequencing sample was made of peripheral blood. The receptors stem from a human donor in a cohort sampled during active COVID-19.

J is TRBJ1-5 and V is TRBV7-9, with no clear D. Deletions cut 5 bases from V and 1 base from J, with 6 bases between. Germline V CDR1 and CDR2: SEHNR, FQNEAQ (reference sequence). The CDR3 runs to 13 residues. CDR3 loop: CASSPVSNQPQHF. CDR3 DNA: TGTGCCAGCAGCCCAGTAAGCAATCAGCCCCAGCATTTT. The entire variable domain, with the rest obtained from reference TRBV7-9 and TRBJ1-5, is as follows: DTGVSQNPRHKITKRGQNVTFRCDPISEHNRLYWYRQTLGQGPEFLTYFQNEAQLEKSRLLSDRFSAERPKGSFSTLEIQRTEQGDSAMYLCASSPVSNQPQHFGDGTRLSIL.

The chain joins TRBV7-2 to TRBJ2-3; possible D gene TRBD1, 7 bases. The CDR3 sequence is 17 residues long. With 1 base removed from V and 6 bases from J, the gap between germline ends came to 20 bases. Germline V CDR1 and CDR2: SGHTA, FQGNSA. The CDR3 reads CASSLVPAGGSRDTQYF. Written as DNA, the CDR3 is TGTGCCAGCAGCTTAGTCCCCGCAGGGGGGAGCCGGGATACGCAGTATTTT.

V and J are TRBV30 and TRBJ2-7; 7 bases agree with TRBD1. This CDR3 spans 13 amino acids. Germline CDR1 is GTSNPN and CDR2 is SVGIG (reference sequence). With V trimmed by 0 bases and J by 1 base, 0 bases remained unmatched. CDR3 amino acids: CAWSVQGSYEQYV. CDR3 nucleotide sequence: TGTGCCTGGAGTGTACAGGGGTCCTACGAGCAGTACGTC.

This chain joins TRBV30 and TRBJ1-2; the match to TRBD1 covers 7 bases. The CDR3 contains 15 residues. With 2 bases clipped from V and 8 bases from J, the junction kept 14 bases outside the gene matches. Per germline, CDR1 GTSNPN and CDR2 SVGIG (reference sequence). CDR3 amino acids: CAWSLRLQGQEGYTF. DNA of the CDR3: TGTGCCTGGAGTCTTCGATTACAGGGGCAAGAGGGCTACACCTTC.

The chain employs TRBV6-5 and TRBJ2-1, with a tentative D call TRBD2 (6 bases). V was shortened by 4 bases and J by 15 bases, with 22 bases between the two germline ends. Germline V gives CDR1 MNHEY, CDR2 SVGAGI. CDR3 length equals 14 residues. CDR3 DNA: TGTGCCAGCAGTTCGGTTACACAGGTGGGGGGTAGGTTCTTC. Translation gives CASSSVTQVGGRFF.

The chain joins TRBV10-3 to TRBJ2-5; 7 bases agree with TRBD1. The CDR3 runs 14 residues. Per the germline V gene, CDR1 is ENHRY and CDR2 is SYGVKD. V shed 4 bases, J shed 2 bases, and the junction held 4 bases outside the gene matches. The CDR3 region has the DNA TGTGCCATCAGTGGGACAGGCTATCAAGAGACCCAGTACTTC. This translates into CAISGTGYQETQYF.

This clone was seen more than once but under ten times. The CDR3 protein is CASSLGPGEQYF. In DNA form, the CDR3 reads TGTGCCAGCAGCTTAGGCCCCGGCGAGCAGTACTTC. V usage is TRBV11-2 and J usage is TRBJ2-7; no firm D call. The V end was cut by 1 base, the J end by 6 bases, with 7 bases between. The CDR3 has 12 residues. Germline-derived CDR1 and CDR2 are SGHAT and FQNNGV.

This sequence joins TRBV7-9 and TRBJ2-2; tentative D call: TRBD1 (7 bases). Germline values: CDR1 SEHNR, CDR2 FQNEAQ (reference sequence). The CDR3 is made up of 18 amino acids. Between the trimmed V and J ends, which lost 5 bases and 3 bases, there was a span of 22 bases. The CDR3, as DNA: TGTGCCAGCAGCCGGGGGAGGACAGGTAGAAAGGACACCGGGGAGCTGTTTTTT. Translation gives CASSRGRTGRKDTGELFF.

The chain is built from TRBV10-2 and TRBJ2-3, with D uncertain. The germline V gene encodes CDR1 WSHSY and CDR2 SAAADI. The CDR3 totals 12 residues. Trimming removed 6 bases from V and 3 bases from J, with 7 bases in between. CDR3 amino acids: CASSPNTDTQYF. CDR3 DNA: TGCGCCAGCAGCCCCAATACAGATACGCAGTATTTT.